These 19 T cell receptor beta chains share one sample of origin, sequenced in a study of tumor-infiltrating lymphocytes in primary liver carcinoma. Unsorted whole blood yielded the blood RNA, and germline DNA was also extracted. A primer in the constant region served to generate TCR beta cDNA from 500 ng of total RNA. Three nested multiplex PCR rounds of slightly modified ARM-PCR generated TCR beta libraries. The first two PCR rounds, approximately 11 cycles each, used TRBV1-TRBV30 forward primers and a C-beta reverse primer. Each CDR3 protein gets one entry after TCRdb re-called the multiplex PCR reads with MiXCR. The sample yields approximately 320,000 distinct CDR3 sequences, around three fifths seen once. Specimen: peripheral blood. The source of these receptors is a woman in her 30s with primary liver carcinoma and hepatitis B virus infection.

This chain links TRBV6-2 or TRBV6-3 with TRBJ1-1; 8 nucleotides align to TRBD1. Germline loops: CDR1 MNHEY, CDR2 SVGEGT. The CDR3 consists of 14 residues. The ends lost 0 bases at V and 4 bases at J; junction bases unmatched: 1. CDR3 protein: CASSYSTGGTEAFF. The CDR3 region has the DNA TGTGCCAGCAGTTACTCAACAGGGGGCACTGAAGCTTTCTTT.

Regarding this clonotype: An end of the junction differs from the germline gene, which may be a read error. The genes are TRBV6-2 or TRBV6-3 and TRBJ2-5; 7 bases align to TRBD2. CDR1 is MNHEY and CDR2 is SVGEGT in the germline V gene. This CDR3 comprises 13 residues. CDR3 sequence (DNA): TGTGCCAGCAGTTCCGGGCTAGCGGACACCCAGTGCTTC. Its protein product is CASSSGLADTQCF.

A note on this clonotype: This may come from a read error, since a much larger clone is one base off. V usage is TRBV29-1 and J usage is TRBJ1-3; perhaps TRBD1 as D (6 bases). Germline V gene lookup returns CDR1 SQVTM and CDR2 ANQGSEA. CDR3 length equals 16 residues. The CDR3 nucleotides are TGCAGCGCTGAAGACTCCCGCGCAGGGGAGGGAAACACCATATATTTT. The encoded protein is CSAEDSRAGEGNTIYF.

This rearrangement joins TRBV7-9 to TRBJ2-7; TRBD1 matches at 10 bases. In germline, CDR1 is SEHNR, CDR2 FQNEAQ (reference sequence). The CDR3 runs 14 residues. V shed 9 bases, J shed 2 bases, and the junction held 7 bases outside the gene matches. The CDR3 is CARSLGTGAYEQYF. Written as DNA, the CDR3 is TGTGCCAGAAGTCTCGGGACAGGGGCCTACGAGCAGTACTTC.

In this sample, this clonotype turned up many times. J is TRBJ1-2 and V is TRBV29-1; TRBD1 might be the D (5 bases). The CDR3 loop spans 12 amino acids. Per the germline V gene, CDR1 is SQVTM and CDR2 is ANQGSEA. Trimming took off 4 bases at V and 7 bases at J, with 13 bases between the two ends. In DNA form, the CDR3 reads TGCAGCGTTGCCGGCAGGGAGCGTGGCTACACCTTC. Translating it yields CSVAGRERGYTF. Full variable domain (rest looked up from reference TRBV29-1 and TRBJ1-2): SAVISQKPSRDICQRGTSLTIQCQVDSQVTMMFWYRQQPGQSLTLIATANQGSEATYESGFVIDKFPISRPNLTFSTLTVSNMSPEDSSIYLCSVAGRERGYTFGSGTRLTVV.

Concerning this clonotype: One junction end disagrees with the germline gene, perhaps due to a read error. The chain couples TRBV11-2 to TRBJ2-3; D is ambiguous. The CDR3 runs 11 residues. Germline assignment: CDR1 SGHAT and CDR2 FQNNGV. The CDR3 reads CATTTTDTQYF. In DNA, the CDR3 is TGTGCCACCACCACCACAGATACACAGTATTTT.

This clonotype was seen only a few times. An end of the junction does not agree with germline; a read error may underlie this. The V gene is TRBV29-1, the J gene TRBJ1-2; the D is unclear. The CDR3 contains 10 residues. Per the germline V gene, CDR1 is SQVTM and CDR2 is ANQGSEA. The CDR3 here is CRVFGYGYTF. The CDR3 nucleotides read TGCCGCGTTTTTGGCTATGGCTACACCTTC.

The chain is built from TRBV5-4 and TRBJ2-5; 7 bases agree with TRBD1. The length of the CDR3 is 14 residues. CDR1 SGHNT and CDR2 YYREEE come from the germline V gene (reference sequence). Unmatched junction bases numbered 5, after V lost 4 bases and J lost 2 bases. DNA for the CDR3: TGTGCCAGCAGCGTGAACAGGGGACAAGAGACCCAGTACTTC. Translation gives CASSVNRGQETQYF.

Notes on this clonotype: The junction does not match germline at one end; this may be a read error. V gene TRBV11-1 combines with J gene TRBJ2-7; 7 bases line up with TRBD2. The germline gives CDR1 SGHAT, CDR2 FQDESV (reference sequence). The length of the CDR3 is 14 residues. This chain's CDR3 is CTSSLSGNRREQYF. DNA for the CDR3: TGTACCAGCAGCTTAAGCGGGAACCGACGTGAGCAGTACTTC.

The V call is TRBV11-2, the J call TRBJ2-2; 10 bases align to TRBD1. J was trimmed by 9 bases and V by 3 bases; bases with no gene match: 7. Per germline, CDR1 SGHAT and CDR2 FQNNGV. The CDR3 covers 15 residues. The CDR3 region has the DNA TGTGCCAGCAGCTTCCCGGACAGGGGGGCCCGGGAGCTGTTTTTT. Amino acid sequence: CASSFPDRGARELFF.

J is TRBJ2-3 and V is TRBV30, with 7 bases identical to TRBD1. Germline V lookup: CDR1 GTSNPN, CDR2 SVGIG (reference sequence). The CDR3 is 13 amino acids. With 7 bases clipped from V and 1 base from J, the junction kept 5 bases outside the gene matches. The CDR3 reads CAFNRGGTDTQYF. Here the CDR3 DNA reads TGTGCCTTCAACAGGGGAGGCACAGATACGCAGTATTTT.

Note on this clonotype: Since a much larger clone is just one base distant, this may be a read error. The V call is TRBV29-1, the J call TRBJ2-5, with TRBD2 as a possible D gene (5 bases). Germline values: CDR1 SQVTM, CDR2 ANQGSEA. This CDR3 has 17 amino acids. With 2 bases removed from V and 0 bases from J, the gap between germline ends came to 19 bases. The CDR3 is CSVEPFGISEYQETQYF. CDR3 nucleotide sequence: TGCAGCGTTGAACCCTTCGGGATTAGCGAATACCAAGAGACCCAGTACTTC.

This clonotype was observed once. Relative to the germline gene, one junction end is altered; a read error may explain this. This chain links TRBV12-3 or TRBV12-4 with TRBJ2-5, with D perhaps TRBD1 (6 bases). The CDR3 contains 15 residues. Written as DNA, the CDR3 is TGTGCCAGCAGCTTGACAGGCTTCCCCCAAGAGACCCAATACTTC. It is translated as CASSLTGFPQETQYF.

The count of this clonotype is one. V and J are TRBV14 and TRBJ2-1, with D possibly TRBD2 on 6 matching bases. The CDR3 length is 16 residues. V dropped 4 bases and J dropped 0 bases, with 13 bases sitting between them. In germline, CDR1 is SGHDN, CDR2 FVKESK. CDR3 protein: CASSRVRGGSYNEQFF. The CDR3 DNA reads as TGTGCCAGCAGCCGAGTCCGGGGAGGCTCCTACAATGAGCAGTTCTTC.

This clonotype was seen ten or more times. This sequence joins TRBV4-3 and TRBJ2-5; 9 bases agree with TRBD1. CDR1 LGHNA and CDR2 YSLEER come from the germline V gene. CDR3 length: 13 residues. V shed 0 bases and J 11 bases; nucleotides not matched to a gene: 4. This chain's CDR3 is CASSQDVDRGQYF. The CDR3 nucleotides read TGCGCCAGCAGCCAAGACGTCGACAGGGGGCAGTACTTC.

This clonotype was recorded many times. This sequence joins TRBV4-3 and TRBJ1-3; no definite D call. Per germline, CDR1 LGHNA and CDR2 YSLEER. The CDR3 runs to 16 residues. Trimming stripped 3 bases from V and 4 bases from J, with 16 bases between. The chain's CDR3 is CASSHQGPILGNTIYF. For the CDR3, the DNA is TGCGCCAGCAGCCATCAAGGACCGATACTGGGAAACACCATATATTTT.

This chain connects TRBV20-1 to TRBJ2-1; 7 nucleotides line up with TRBD2. V lost 5 bases to trimming and J lost 2 bases; unmatched junction nucleotides: 9. Germline lookup yields CDR1 DFQATT and CDR2 SNEGSKA (reference sequence). The length of the CDR3 is 15 residues. The chain's CDR3 is CSADQAGQTYNEQFF. DNA of the CDR3: TGCAGTGCTGACCAAGCGGGGCAGACCTACAATGAGCAGTTCTTC.

The J gene is TRBJ2-1, the V gene TRBV5-8, with TRBD2 as a possible D gene (6 bases). The CDR3 runs to 17 residues. The V end was cut by 3 bases, the J end by 4 bases, with 20 bases between. Germline V gene data show CDR1 as SGHTS and CDR2 as YDEGEE. CDR3: CASSWRMEGTQYNEQFF. The CDR3 DNA reads as TGTGCCAGCAGCTGGAGGATGGAGGGGACTCAGTACAATGAGCAGTTCTTC.

This chain uses TRBV30 with TRBJ2-7; unclear D gene. The germline V and J ends were trimmed by 0 bases and 4 bases, with 7 bases remaining between them. Germline values: CDR1 GTSNPN, CDR2 SVGIG (reference sequence). This CDR3 comprises 12 residues. The CDR3 region has the DNA TGTGCCTGGAGTGTAGCCGGATACGAGCAGTACTTC. Residues: CAWSVAGYEQYF.